One sample yielded the 2 T cell receptor beta chains listed below, sequenced in a study of PD-1 blockade in classical Hodgkin lymphoma. The data were produced by immunoSEQ multiplex PCR, yet TCRdb's version contains in-frame clones alone and is incomplete. In the table there are 9,000 to 13,000 clones, approximately 71% of which are singletons. Every patient was affected by relapse after autologous stem cell transplantation, while exposure to brentuximab vedotin was not uniform. The source material was peripheral blood mononuclear cells (PBMCs), sampled at baseline. These receptors were collected from a human donor with classical Hodgkin lymphoma.

Comments on this clone: This clone may be a read error of a much larger clone one base away. The CDR3 spells CASSSDRNTEAFF. Here the CDR3 DNA reads TGTGCCAGCAGCTCGGACAGGAACACTGAAGCTTTCTTT. J is TRBJ1-1 and V is TRBV7-3; D possibly corresponds to TRBD1 (6 bases). Per germline, CDR1 SGHTA and CDR2 FQGTGA. CDR3 size: 13 residues. V was clipped by 4 bases and J by 1 base, with 7 bases between them.

The chain is built from TRBV18 and TRBJ1-3; D unclear. V was shortened by 5 bases and J by 0 bases, with 8 bases between the two germline ends. The CDR3 is made up of 14 amino acids. The germline CDR1 and CDR2 sequences are KGHSH and LQKENI. CDR3: CASSYSNSGNTIYF. The CDR3 DNA is TGTGCCAGCTCATATAGCAACTCTGGAAACACCATATATTTT. The variable domain in full, with the rest retrieved from reference TRBV18 and TRBJ1-3, is NAGVMQNPRHLVRRRGQEARLRCSPMKGHSHVYWYRQLPEEGLKFMVYLQKENIIDESGMPKERFSAEFPKEGPSILRIQQVVRGDSAAYFCASSYSNSGNTIYFGEGSWLTVV.